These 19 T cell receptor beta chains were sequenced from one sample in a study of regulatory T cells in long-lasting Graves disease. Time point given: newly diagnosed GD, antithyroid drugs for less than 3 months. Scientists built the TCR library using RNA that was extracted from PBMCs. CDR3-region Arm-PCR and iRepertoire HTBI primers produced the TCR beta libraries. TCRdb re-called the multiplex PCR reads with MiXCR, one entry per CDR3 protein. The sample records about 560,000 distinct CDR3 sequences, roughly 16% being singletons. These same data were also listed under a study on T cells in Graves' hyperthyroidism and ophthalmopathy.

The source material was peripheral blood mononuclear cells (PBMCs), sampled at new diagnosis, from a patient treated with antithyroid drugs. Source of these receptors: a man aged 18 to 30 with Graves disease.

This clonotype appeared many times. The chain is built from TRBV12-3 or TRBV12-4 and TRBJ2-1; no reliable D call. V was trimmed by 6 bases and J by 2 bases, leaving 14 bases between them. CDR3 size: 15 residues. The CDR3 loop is CASSRRTAPYNEQFF. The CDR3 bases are TGTGCCAGCAGCAGAAGGACCGCCCCCTACAATGAGCAGTTCTTC.

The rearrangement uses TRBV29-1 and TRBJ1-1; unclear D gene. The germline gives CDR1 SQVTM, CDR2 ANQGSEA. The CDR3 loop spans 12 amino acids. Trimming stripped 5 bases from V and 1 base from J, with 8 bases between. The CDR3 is CSVLRGNTEAFF. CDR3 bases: TGCAGCGTTCTCCGGGGGAACACTGAAGCTTTCTTT.

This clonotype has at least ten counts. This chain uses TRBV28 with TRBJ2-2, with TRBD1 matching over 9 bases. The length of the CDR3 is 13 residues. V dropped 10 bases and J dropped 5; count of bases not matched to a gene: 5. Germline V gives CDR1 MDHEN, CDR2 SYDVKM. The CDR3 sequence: CATRQGGTGELFF. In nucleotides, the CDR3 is TGTGCCACCCGACAGGGGGGGACCGGGGAGCTGTTTTTT.

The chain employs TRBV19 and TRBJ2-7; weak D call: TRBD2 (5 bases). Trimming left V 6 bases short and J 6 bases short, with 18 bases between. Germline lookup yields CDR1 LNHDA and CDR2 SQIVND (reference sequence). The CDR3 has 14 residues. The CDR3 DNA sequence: TGTGCCAGTAGCCCGGACTCGCGTGTGGGCGAGCAGTACTTC. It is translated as CASSPDSRVGEQYF.

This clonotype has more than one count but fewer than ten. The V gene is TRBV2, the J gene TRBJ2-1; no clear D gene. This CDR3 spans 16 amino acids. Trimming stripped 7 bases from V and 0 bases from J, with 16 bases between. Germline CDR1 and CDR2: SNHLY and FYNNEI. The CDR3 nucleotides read TGTGCCAGCATTTCACCCAGTGGGTTCTCCTACAATGAGCAGTTCTTC. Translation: CASISPSGFSYNEQFF.

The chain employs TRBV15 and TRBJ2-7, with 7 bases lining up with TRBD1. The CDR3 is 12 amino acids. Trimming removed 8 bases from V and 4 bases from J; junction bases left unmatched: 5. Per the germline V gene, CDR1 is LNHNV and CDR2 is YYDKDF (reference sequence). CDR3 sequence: CATRDSLYEQYF. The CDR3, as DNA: TGTGCCACCCGGGACAGCTTATACGAGCAGTACTTC.

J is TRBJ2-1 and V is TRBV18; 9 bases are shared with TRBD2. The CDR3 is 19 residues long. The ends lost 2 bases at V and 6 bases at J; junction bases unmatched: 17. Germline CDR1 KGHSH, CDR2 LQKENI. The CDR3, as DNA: TGTGCCAGCTCACCAAGGGGGACATCCCCAGCGGGAGGACGCAATGAGCAGTTCTTC. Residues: CASSPRGTSPAGGRNEQFF.

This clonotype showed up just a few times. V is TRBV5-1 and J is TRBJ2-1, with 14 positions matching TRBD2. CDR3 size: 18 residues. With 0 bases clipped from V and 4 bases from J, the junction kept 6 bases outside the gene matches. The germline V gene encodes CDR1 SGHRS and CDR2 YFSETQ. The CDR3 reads CASSLGLAGGPGYNEQFF. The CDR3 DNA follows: TGCGCCAGCAGCTTGGGACTAGCGGGAGGGCCAGGGTACAATGAGCAGTTCTTC.

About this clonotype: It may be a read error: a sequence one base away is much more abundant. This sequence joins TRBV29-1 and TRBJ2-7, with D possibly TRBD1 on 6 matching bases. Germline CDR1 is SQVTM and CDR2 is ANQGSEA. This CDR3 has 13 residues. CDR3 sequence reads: CSVEVDSTYGQYF. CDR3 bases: TGCAGCGTTGAAGTGGACAGCACCTACGGGCAGTACTTC.

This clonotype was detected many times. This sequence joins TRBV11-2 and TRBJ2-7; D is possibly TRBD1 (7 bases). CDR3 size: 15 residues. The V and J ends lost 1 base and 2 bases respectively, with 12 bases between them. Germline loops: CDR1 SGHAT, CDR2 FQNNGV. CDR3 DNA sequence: TGTGCCAGCAGCTTAGTAATCAGGGGGGCCTACGAGCAGTACTTC. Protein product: CASSLVIRGAYEQYF.

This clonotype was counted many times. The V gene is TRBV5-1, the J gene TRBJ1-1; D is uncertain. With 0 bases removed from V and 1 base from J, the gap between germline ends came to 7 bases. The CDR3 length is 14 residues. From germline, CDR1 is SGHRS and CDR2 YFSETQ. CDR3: CASSLVVGNTEAFF. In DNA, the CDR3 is TGCGCCAGCAGCTTGGTTGTGGGGAACACTGAAGCTTTCTTT.

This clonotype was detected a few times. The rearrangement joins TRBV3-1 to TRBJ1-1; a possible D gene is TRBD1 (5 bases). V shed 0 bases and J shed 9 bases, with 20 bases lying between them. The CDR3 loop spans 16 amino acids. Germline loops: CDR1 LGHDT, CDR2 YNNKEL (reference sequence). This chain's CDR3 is CASSQDLYRAQGQAFF. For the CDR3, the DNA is TGTGCCAGCAGCCAAGATCTTTATAGGGCGCAGGGACAAGCTTTCTTT.

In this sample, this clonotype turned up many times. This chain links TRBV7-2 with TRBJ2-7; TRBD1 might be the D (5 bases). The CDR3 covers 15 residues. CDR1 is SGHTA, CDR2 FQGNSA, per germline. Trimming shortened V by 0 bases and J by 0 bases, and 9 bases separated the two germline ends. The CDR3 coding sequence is TGTGCCAGCAGCTTAGCCCCAGGGTTCTCCTACGAGCAGTACTTC. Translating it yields CASSLAPGFSYEQYF. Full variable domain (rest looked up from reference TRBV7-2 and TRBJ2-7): GAGVSQSPSNKVTEKGKDVELRCDPISGHTALYWYRQSLGQGLEFLIYFQGNSAPDKSGLPSDRFSAERTGGSVSTLTIQRTQQEDSAVYLCASSLAPGFSYEQYFGPGTRLTVT.

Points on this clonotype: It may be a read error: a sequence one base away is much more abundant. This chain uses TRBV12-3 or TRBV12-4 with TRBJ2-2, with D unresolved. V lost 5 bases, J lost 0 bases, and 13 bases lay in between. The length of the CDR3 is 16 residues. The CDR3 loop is CASSGAQATNTGELFF. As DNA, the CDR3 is TGTGCCAGCAGTGGCGCCCAGGCGACGAACACCGGGGAGCTGTTTTTT.

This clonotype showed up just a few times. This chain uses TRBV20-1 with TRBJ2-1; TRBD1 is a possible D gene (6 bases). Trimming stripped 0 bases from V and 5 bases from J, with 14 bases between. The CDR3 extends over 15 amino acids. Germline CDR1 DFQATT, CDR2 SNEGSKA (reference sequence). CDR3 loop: CSARDASAGDNEQFF. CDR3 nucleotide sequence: TGCAGTGCTAGAGATGCATCGGCAGGGGACAATGAGCAGTTCTTC.

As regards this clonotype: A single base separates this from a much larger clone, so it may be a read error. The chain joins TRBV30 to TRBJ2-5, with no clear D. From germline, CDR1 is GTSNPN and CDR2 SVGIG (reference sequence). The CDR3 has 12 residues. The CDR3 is CVWRPQTKTQYF. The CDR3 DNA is TGTGTCTGGAGACCCCAGACGAAGACCCAGTACTTC.

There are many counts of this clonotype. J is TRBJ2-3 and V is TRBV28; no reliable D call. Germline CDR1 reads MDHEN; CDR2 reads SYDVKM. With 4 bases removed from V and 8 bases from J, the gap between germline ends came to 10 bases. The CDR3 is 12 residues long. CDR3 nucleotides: TGTGCCAGCAGTTACCCAGAGGTTACGCAGTATTTT. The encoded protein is CASSYPEVTQYF.

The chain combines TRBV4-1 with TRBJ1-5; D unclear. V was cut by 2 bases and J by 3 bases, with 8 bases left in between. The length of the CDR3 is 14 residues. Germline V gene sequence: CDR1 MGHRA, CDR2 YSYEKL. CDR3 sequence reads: CASSQSAINQPQHF. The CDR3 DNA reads TGCGCCAGCAGCCAATCGGCCATCAATCAGCCCCAGCATTTT.

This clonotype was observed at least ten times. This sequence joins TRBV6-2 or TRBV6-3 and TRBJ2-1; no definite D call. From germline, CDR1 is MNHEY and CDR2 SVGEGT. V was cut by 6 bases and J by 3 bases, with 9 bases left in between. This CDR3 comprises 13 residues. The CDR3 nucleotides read TGTGCCAGCAGCTCCGGGCTCTACAATGAGCAGTTCTTC. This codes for CASSSGLYNEQFF.